Each of the 29 T cell receptor beta chains below was sequenced from the same sample in a study of cytomegalovirus exposure and HLA in healthy donors. The PCR ran on 60 Vbeta and 13 Jbeta primers. Repertoires were generated with immunoSEQ multiplex PCR, while TCRdb's copy carries only in-frame clones and drops some. In the table there are some 160,000 clones, about four fifths of which are singletons. The source material was PBMCs. These receptor sequences come from a woman aged 45-65 years in good health and CMV-seronegative.

V and J are TRBV7-2 and TRBJ1-5, with D unclear. This CDR3 spans 15 amino acids. The germline CDR1 and CDR2 sequences are SGHTA and FQGNSA. Trimming removed 0 bases from V and 6 bases from J, with 12 bases in between. The CDR3, as DNA: TGTGCCAGCAGCTTAGCGCTGAGGGAGAGTCAGCCCCAGCATTTT. Translation: CASSLALRESQPQHF.

The chain uses TRBV28 and TRBJ1-2; TRBD1 aligns across 11 bases. V shed 9 bases, J shed 4 bases, and the junction held 10 bases outside the gene matches. Germline values: CDR1 MDHEN, CDR2 SYDVKM. This CDR3 is 15 amino acids long. CDR3: CASDEGGQGGYGYTF. CDR3 nucleotides: TGTGCCAGTGACGAAGGGGGACAGGGGGGCTATGGCTACACCTTC.

The chain couples TRBV2 to TRBJ2-3, with a weak D call TRBD2 (7 bases). Trimming cost V 6 bases and J 4 bases, with 17 bases left between them. CDR1 and CDR2 from the germline V gene are SNHLY and FYNNEI. The CDR3 is made up of 15 amino acids. CDR3 residues: CASRGRRGGADTQYF. Here the CDR3 DNA reads TGTGCCAGCAGGGGAAGAAGGGGGGGGGCAGATACGCAGTATTTT.

The chain links TRBV9 to TRBJ2-3; TRBD1 matches at 7 bases. Germline V gene data show CDR1 as SGDLS and CDR2 as YYNGEE. The CDR3 totals 15 residues. The V gene end was trimmed by 4 bases and the J gene end by 2 bases; junction bases not matched to a gene: 7. As DNA, the CDR3 is TGTGCCAGCAGCCGACAGGGCATCCACACAGATACGCAGTATTTT. It codes for CASSRQGIHTDTQYF. Filled out from reference TRBV9 and TRBJ2-3, the complete variable domain reads DSGVTQTPKHLITATGQRVTLRCSPRSGDLSVYWYQQSLDQGLQFLIQYYNGEERAKGNILERFSAQQFPDLHSELNLSSLELGDSALYFCASSRQGIHTDTQYFGPGTRLTVL.

The gene calls are TRBV5-4 and TRBJ2-2; the D gene is possibly TRBD2 (6 bases). V lost 0 bases to trimming and J lost 4 bases, with 7 bases between them. Germline V gene sequence: CDR1 SGHNT, CDR2 YYREEE (reference sequence). CDR3 size: 14 residues. CDR3 in amino acids: CASSLVGGTGELFF. The CDR3 bases are TGTGCCAGCAGCTTGGTCGGGGGCACCGGGGAGCTGTTTTTT.

This chain links TRBV4-3 with TRBJ2-3, with TRBD1 as a possible D gene (6 bases). Germline CDR1 is LGHNA and CDR2 is YSLEER. There are 17 residues in the CDR3. Trimming took 3 bases from V and 0 from J, leaving 16 bases between them. CDR3 bases: TGCGCCAGCAGCCAGGGGGCTGCCGTCGCTAGCACAGATACGCAGTATTTT. This translates into CASSQGAAVASTDTQYF.

The chain is built from TRBV18 and TRBJ2-1; perhaps TRBD2 as D (5 bases). CDR1 is KGHSH and CDR2 is LQKENI in the germline V gene. The CDR3 is made up of 13 amino acids. Trimming took 6 bases from V and 5 from J, leaving 11 bases between them. CDR3 coding DNA: TGTGCCAGCTCGCCCGGACTGAACAATGAGCAGTTCTTC. This gives the protein CASSPGLNNEQFF.

CDR3 sequence (DNA): TGTGCCAGCAACAGACCGGGACAAAACTACGAGCAGTACTTC. Protein product: CASNRPGQNYEQYF. The chain carries TRBV2 and TRBJ2-7; D may be TRBD1 (6 bases). Germline V lookup: CDR1 SNHLY, CDR2 FYNNEI. The CDR3 runs to 14 residues. Trimming shortened V by 7 bases and J by 3 bases, and 16 bases separated the two germline ends.

This clone was detected once. This rearrangement joins TRBV20-1 to TRBJ2-1; D is perhaps TRBD2 (5 bases). Trimming took 5 bases from V and 10 from J, leaving 12 bases between them. The germline gives CDR1 DFQATT, CDR2 SNEGSKA (reference sequence). This CDR3 spans 11 amino acids. The CDR3 region is CSAPGVGEQFF. The CDR3 bases are TGCAGTGCTCCCGGGGTCGGGGAGCAGTTCTTC.

A remark on this clone: Germline and junction disagree at one end, which may indicate a read error. The chain employs TRBV7-9 and TRBJ2-3, with D perhaps TRBD1 (6 bases). The CDR3 covers 16 residues. CDR1 and CDR2 (germline): SEHNR, FQNEAQ (reference sequence). CDR3 region: CSSRQTRRQGTDTQYF. CDR3 in DNA: TGTTCCAGCAGACAAACGAGACGACAGGGCACAGATACGCAGTATTTT.

CDR3 amino acids: CASSPTTGAPQYF. CDR3 DNA sequence: TGTGCCAGCAGCCCTACGACAGGGGCCCCCCAGTATTTT. This chain links TRBV7-7 with TRBJ2-3; 8 bases align to TRBD1. The germline CDR1 and CDR2 sequences are SSHAT and FNYEAQ (reference sequence). The CDR3 covers 13 residues. V dropped 5 bases and J dropped 12; count of bases not matched to a gene: 10.

This sequence joins TRBV5-1 and TRBJ2-5; 10 bases map to TRBD2. J gave up 2 bases and V 5 bases, and 6 bases lay outside the gene matches. In germline, CDR1 is SGHRS, CDR2 YFSETQ. The length of the CDR3 is 15 residues. Here the CDR3 reads CASSTGTSVQETQYF. The CDR3 nucleotides are TGCGCCAGCAGTACCGGGACTAGCGTACAAGAGACCCAGTACTTC.

This sequence joins TRBV11-2 and TRBJ2-1, with D perhaps TRBD2 (6 bases). Germline V CDR1 and CDR2: SGHAT, FQNNGV. V was shortened by 5 bases and J by 1 base, with 15 bases between the two germline ends. The CDR3 is made up of 16 amino acids. The DNA of the CDR3 is TGTGCCAGCAGCAAACCCGACGGGAGATCCTACAATGAGCAGTTCTTC. This translates into CASSKPDGRSYNEQFF.

CDR3 protein: CAISENGGTGGGYTF. CDR3 coding DNA: TGTGCCATCAGTGAGAACGGGGGGACAGGGGGCGGCTACACCTTC. The chain employs TRBV10-3 and TRBJ1-2; TRBD1 agrees at 12 bases. The J segment lost 8 bases and the V segment lost 2 bases, leaving 6 bases of the junction unmatched. From germline, CDR1 is ENHRY and CDR2 SYGVKD. This CDR3 comprises 15 residues.

The DNA for the CDR3 is TGTGCCAGCTCACCACCGCAGGGGACCCAGTACTTC. Translated, it gives CASSPPQGTQYF. The gene calls are TRBV18 and TRBJ2-5; maybe TRBD1 (5 bases). This CDR3 spans 12 amino acids. The V and J ends lost 0 bases and 7 bases respectively, with 6 bases between them. CDR1 KGHSH and CDR2 LQKENI come from the germline V gene.

V is TRBV28 and J is TRBJ1-1, with a tentative D call TRBD1 (6 bases). This CDR3 has 15 residues. With 2 bases removed from V and 1 base from J, the gap between germline ends came to 11 bases. Germline V lookup: CDR1 MDHEN, CDR2 SYDVKM. The CDR3 spells CASSLAGVENTEAFF. The CDR3 DNA sequence: TGTGCCAGCAGTTTAGCAGGGGTCGAGAACACTGAAGCTTTCTTT.

To note about this clone: Other DNA variants within this sample encode the same CDR3. CDR3 nucleotide sequence: TGTGCCAGCAGTTTAGGTCAGGGGGGTGGCTACACCTTC. Translation gives CASSLGQGGGYTF. The chain couples TRBV27 to TRBJ1-2; 7 positions match TRBD1. The CDR3 runs 13 residues. Germline loops: CDR1 MNHEY, CDR2 SMNVEV (reference sequence). V lost 2 bases to trimming and J lost 7 bases; unmatched junction nucleotides: 4.

The chain recombines TRBV5-6 with TRBJ2-3, with D possibly being TRBD1 (5 bases). CDR3 length: 16 amino acids. V lost 1 base and J lost 2, with 14 bases in between. The germline V gene has CDR1 SGHDT and CDR2 YYEEEE. The CDR3 nucleotides are TGTGCCAGCAGCTTGAGGGGTGTACTTAACACAGATACGCAGTATTTT. Translating it yields CASSLRGVLNTDTQYF.

The V and J genes are TRBV19 and TRBJ2-2; 8 bases map to TRBD2. V dropped 5 bases and J dropped 2; count of bases not matched to a gene: 4. CDR1 LNHDA and CDR2 SQIVND come from the germline V gene (reference sequence). The CDR3 runs 15 residues. CDR3 sequence (DNA): TGTGCCAGTAGTTCGGGGGGGGGAAACACCGGGGAGCTGTTTTTT. Residues: CASSSGGGNTGELFF.

The DNA of the CDR3 is TGTGCCAGCAGCGCTTTAACAAGACTAGCGGGGGGGCAAGATACGCAGTATTTT. This codes for CASSALTRLAGGQDTQYF. V gene TRBV9 combines with J gene TRBJ2-3, with 14 bases aligning to TRBD2. This CDR3 region has 18 residues. The germline gives CDR1 SGDLS, CDR2 YYNGEE. J gave up 5 bases and V 3 bases, and 11 bases lay outside the gene matches.

The chain joins TRBV2 to TRBJ2-3; perhaps TRBD2 as D (5 bases). The CDR3 has 14 amino acids. V gave up 7 bases and J gave up 2 bases, with 13 bases separating them. Germline V gives CDR1 SNHLY, CDR2 FYNNEI. CDR3 nucleotides: TGTGCCAGCAACCCGGGATATACCACAGATACGCAGTATTTT. Amino acids: CASNPGYTTDTQYF. The variable domain in full, with the rest retrieved from reference TRBV2 and TRBJ2-3, is EPEVTQTPSHQVTQMGQEVILRCVPISNHLYFYWYRQILGQKVEFLVSFYNNEISEKSEIFDDQFSVERPDGSNFTLKIRSTKLEDSAMYFCASNPGYTTDTQYFGPGTRLTVL.

The chain employs TRBV19 and TRBJ1-1; D may be TRBD1 (6 bases). The V end was cut by 3 bases, the J end by 3 bases, with 14 bases between. CDR1 LNHDA and CDR2 SQIVND come from the germline V gene (reference sequence). There are 15 residues in the CDR3. The CDR3 nucleotides are TGTGCCAGTAGTATTACAGGGTCGGTAGACACTGAAGCTTTCTTT. Translated: CASSITGSVDTEAFF.

The J gene is TRBJ2-7, the V gene TRBV11-2; D is perhaps TRBD2 (7 bases). The germline gives CDR1 SGHAT, CDR2 FQNNGV. There are 16 residues in the CDR3. Trimming cost V 2 bases and J 3 bases, with 17 bases left between them. DNA for the CDR3: TGTGCCAGCAGCTTAACGGGGGGCAGGGAGATCTACGAGCAGTACTTC. This codes for CASSLTGGREIYEQYF. Full variable domain (outside the CDR3, taken from reference TRBV11-2 and TRBJ2-7): EAGVAQSPRYKIIEKRQSVAFWCNPISGHATLYWYQQILGQGPKLLIQFQNNGVVDDSQLPKDRFSAERLKGVDSTLKIQPAKLEDSAVYLCASSLTGGREIYEQYFGPGTRLTVT.

The rearrangement joins TRBV18 to TRBJ2-5; D possibly corresponds to TRBD1 (6 bases). Germline assignment: CDR1 KGHSH and CDR2 LQKENI. CDR3 size: 14 residues. The germline V and J ends were trimmed by 6 bases and 3 bases, with 14 bases remaining between them. The CDR3 loop is CASSLADREETQYF. The CDR3 nucleotides are TGTGCCAGCTCCCTCGCGGACAGAGAAGAGACCCAGTACTTC.

The chain combines TRBV9 with TRBJ2-2, with no clear D. The germline gives CDR1 SGDLS, CDR2 YYNGEE. The V and J ends lost 0 bases and 7 bases respectively, with 7 bases between them. This CDR3 is built from 13 residues. CDR3: CASSVVLGGELFF. CDR3 DNA: TGTGCCAGCAGCGTAGTTCTCGGCGGGGAGCTGTTTTTT.

V gene TRBV6-1 combines with J gene TRBJ1-2, with D tentatively TRBD1 (5 bases). This CDR3 is built from 12 residues. Trimming pared 3 bases from V and 7 bases from J, leaving 9 bases between. The germline V gene encodes CDR1 MNHNS and CDR2 SASEGT. CDR3 nucleotide sequence: TGTGCCAGCAGTGACTCTGGGGCTGGCTACACCTTC. Translated, it gives CASSDSGAGYTF.

This sequence joins TRBV4-1 and TRBJ1-1; D is uncertain. This CDR3 has 18 residues. V lost 1 base, J lost 6 bases, and 24 bases lay in between. Germline CDR1 is MGHRA and CDR2 is YSYEKL. DNA of the CDR3: TGCGCCAGCAGCCAAGTAGACACAATGCTAAGGCGGGTTCCTGAAGCTTTCTTT. As protein: CASSQVDTMLRRVPEAFF.

This clone occurred a few times. The chain combines TRBV5-8 with TRBJ1-6; weak D call: TRBD1 (5 bases). In germline, CDR1 is SGHTS, CDR2 YDEGEE. V shed 0 bases and J shed 7 bases, with 14 bases lying between them. The CDR3 sequence is 16 residues long. The CDR3, as DNA: TGTGCCAGCAGCTTGGCCAGGGTAGTGCGGAATTCACCCCTCCACTTT. Amino acids: CASSLARVVRNSPLHF.

The chain has TRBV11-2 and TRBJ2-5, with TRBD1 matching 7 bases. V lost 5 bases and J lost 1; bases outside the gene matches: 7. The CDR3 loop spans 15 amino acids. Germline CDR1 reads SGHAT; CDR2 reads FQNNGV. The CDR3: CASSQRGQSQETQYF. CDR3 bases: TGTGCCAGCAGCCAGAGGGGGCAGAGCCAAGAGACCCAGTACTTC.